These T cell receptor beta chains were read from a single sample in a study of blood T cells in healthy people across ages. Each CDR3 protein is one row after TCRdb ran MiXCR on the 5' RACE reads. Of under 2,000,000 distinct CDR3 sequences detected, around 50% appear once; the ten largest clones hold less than 2.5%. The sequenced sample was blood. Every receptor here comes from a woman in her 40s in good health. The CDR3 runs from the conserved cysteine through the conserved F or W. Fields, in order: V gene, D gene, clone size, J gene, CDR3 DNA, CDR3 protein. The D gene is left open where the match is weak. The size entry is marked missing in some rows and otherwise reads once, few, many or a size class.

TRBV6-2/TRBV6-3	TRBD1	-	TRBJ2-7	TGTGCCAGCAGTCGGTGGACAGGGCAAAGATCCGAGCAGTACTTC	CASSRWTGQRSEQYF
TRBV5-1	-	-	TRBJ2-2	TGCGCCAGCAGTCCTGGCCGAACAGGGTCCGGGGAGCTGTTTTTT	CASSPGRTGSGELFF
TRBV5-1	TRBD2	-	TRBJ2-3	TGCGCCAGCAGCTTTACGACTAGCGGGGGGACAGATACGCAGTATTTT	CASSFTTSGGTDTQYF
TRBV9	TRBD2	-	TRBJ2-3	TGTGCCAGCAGCGTAGTATCCAGCGGGGTGGGCACAGATACGCAGTATTTT	CASSVVSSGVGTDTQYF
TRBV6-2/TRBV6-3	TRBD1	many	TRBJ2-3	TGTGCCAGCAGTTACTCGACAGGGACAGATACGCAGTATTTT	CASSYSTGTDTQYF
TRBV3-1	-	few	TRBJ2-1	TGTGCCAGCAGCCAAGAGGGCAGGGCGGCTGAGCAGTTCTTC	CASSQEGRAAEQFF
TRBV6-6	-	few	TRBJ2-4	TGTGCCAGCCATCCGCAGGGCCCAAAGAGAAACATTCAGTACTTC	CASHPQGPKRNIQYF
TRBV5-6	-	-	TRBJ2-1	TGTGCCAGCAGCTACAGGGAACCGGGCCGGGAGCAGTTCTTC	CASSYREPGREQFF
TRBV20-1	-	few	TRBJ2-5	TGCAGTGTCAAAATTAGTGGGGAGACCCAGTACTTC	CSVKISGETQYF
TRBV29-1	-	few	TRBJ2-4	TGCAGCGTTGACGCGGCAACCAAAAACATTCAGTACTTC	CSVDAATKNIQYF
TRBV5-1	-	few	TRBJ1-2	TGCGCCAGCAGCTCTAACCCCGTCTATGGCTACACCTTC	CASSSNPVYGYTF
TRBV4-2	-	few	TRBJ1-2	TGTGCCAGCAGCCAAGTTCCGGGCGGGGAGACTTACTATGGCTACACCTTC	CASSQVPGGETYYGYTF
TRBV4-1	TRBD1	-	TRBJ2-1	TGCGCCAGCAGCCAAGGTAGGGACAGGGTCGCCAATGAGCAGTTCTTC	CASSQGRDRVANEQFF
TRBV18	-	few	TRBJ2-1	TGTGCCAGCTCACCAGGGTTTTTCCACAATGAGCAGTTCTTC	CASSPGFFHNEQFF
TRBV29-1	-	-	TRBJ2-6	TGCAGCGTTGAGGAGATCTCTGGGGCCAACGTCCTGACTTTC	CSVEEISGANVLTF
TRBV4-1	TRBD1	-	TRBJ1-1	TGCGCCAGCAGCCAGAAAGGACAGGGGGCTATCGGGAACACTGAAGCTTTCTTT	CASSQKGQGAIGNTEAFF
TRBV20-1	TRBD2	-	TRBJ2-1	TGCAGTGCTAGACCTAGCGGGGGCCTGTACAATGAGCAGTTCTTC	CSARPSGGLYNEQFF
TRBV11-2	TRBD2	-	TRBJ2-1	TGTGCCAGCAGCTTAGATGGTTCGGGGGGGCTGTACAATGAGCAGTTCTTC	CASSLDGSGGLYNEQFF
TRBV11-2	TRBD1	-	TRBJ1-2	TGTGCCAGCAGCTTAGAACAGGGGGCACACTATGGCTACACCTTC	CASSLEQGAHYGYTF
TRBV6-1	-	few	TRBJ2-5	TGTGCCAGCAGTGATGGCCAAAAAGAGACCCAGTACTTC	CASSDGQKETQYF
TRBV4-1	TRBD1	few	TRBJ1-2	TGCGCCAGCAGCCACTATTTAGGGGGCGCAAGCTATGGCTACACCTTC	CASSHYLGGASYGYTF
TRBV3-1	TRBD2	few	TRBJ2-5	TGTGCCAGCAGCCTCCGTGGAGCGGGGGGTAAAGAGACCCAGTACTTC	CASSLRGAGGKETQYF
TRBV20-1	-	few	TRBJ1-1	TGCAGTGCTACCGCGACGTCTAACACTGAAGCTTTCTTT	CSATATSNTEAFF
TRBV29-1	-	few	TRBJ1-2	TGCAGCGTGTACAGGGTGAGCTATGGCTACACCTTC	CSVYRVSYGYTF
TRBV29-1	-	many	TRBJ2-7	TGCAGCGTGACGTTCGGGTCAGGGGTCTACGAGCAGTACTTC	CSVTFGSGVYEQYF
TRBV7-2	-	few	TRBJ2-5	TGTGCCAGCGGTGCCCCCTGGGAGACCCAGTACTTC	CASGAPWETQYF
TRBV28	-	-	TRBJ1-5	TGTGCCAACAGTTCCAGGGACATCCATCAGCCCCAGCATTTT	CANSSRDIHQPQHF
TRBV20-1	TRBD2	many	TRBJ2-7	TGCAGTGCCAGCGGGGGAAGCTACGAGCAGTACTTC	CSASGGSYEQYF
TRBV5-1	TRBD2	few	TRBJ2-7	TGCGCCAGCAGCGTCGGGACTAGCCCCTACGAGCAGTACTTC	CASSVGTSPYEQYF
TRBV6-2/TRBV6-3	-	-	TRBJ2-7	TGTGCCAGCAGGAACGGAGCCTACAATGAGCAGTACTTC	CASRNGAYNEQYF
TRBV5-1	-	few	TRBJ2-5	TGCGCCAGCAGCTGGGCGAGGGAGACCCAGTACTTC	CASSWARETQYF
TRBV5-1	-	-	TRBJ2-1	TGCGCCAGCAAAGGTGAAGGGGAGTCAATCCATGAGCAGTTCTTC	CASKGEGESIHEQFF
TRBV28	TRBD1	-	TRBJ2-5	TGTGCCAGCAGTATGTCTCCGGGACAGAGGGCCCAGTACTTC	CASSMSPGQRAQYF
TRBV5-1	-	-	TRBJ2-1	TGCGCCAGCAGCCATGGGTCCTACAATGAGCAGTTCTTC	CASSHGSYNEQFF
TRBV27	TRBD1	-	TRBJ2-7	TGTGCCAGCATGGGACAGGGTTCTTACGAGCAGTACTTC	CASMGQGSYEQYF
TRBV7-3	TRBD2	few	TRBJ2-1	TGTGCCAGCAGCCCAAGCTCTAGCGGGGGGGCTGATGAGCAGTTCTTC	CASSPSSSGGADEQFF
TRBV6-6	TRBD2	-	TRBJ2-3	TGTGCCAGCAGTTCGATAGCGGGGGGCGGCACAGATACGCAGTATTTT	CASSSIAGGGTDTQYF
TRBV6-6	-	-	TRBJ2-1	TGTGCCAGCAGAACCGGGACTCCCTTAGTCGGTGAGCAGTTCTTC	CASRTGTPLVGEQFF
TRBV7-9	TRBD1	-	TRBJ2-4	TGTGCCAGCAGCCCACCCAGGGGGACAGGGAAAAACATTCAGTACTTC	CASSPPRGTGKNIQYF
TRBV28	TRBD2	-	TRBJ2-3	TGTGCCAGCAGTTTAATTGGGAGCGGGGGCAGAGGAGATACGCAGTATTTT	CASSLIGSGGRGDTQYF
TRBV12-3/TRBV12-4	-	-	TRBJ2-7	TGTGCCAGCAGTTTAACACAGGTCTCCTACGAGCAGTACTTC	CASSLTQVSYEQYF
TRBV6-5	TRBD2	few	TRBJ2-4	TGTGCCAGCAGGTCGGGGGGGGACGCCAAAAACATTCAGTACTTC	CASRSGGDAKNIQYF
TRBV6-1	-	-	TRBJ2-1	TGTGCCAGCAGTGAACATCCCATCTCCTACAATGAGCAGTTCTTC	CASSEHPISYNEQFF
TRBV7-2	-	-	TRBJ2-7	TGTGCCAGCGCCCCCAGGGGGGGAAACTACGAGCAGTACTTC	CASAPRGGNYEQYF
TRBV20-1	-	-	TRBJ1-4	TGCAGTGCTACGGTCTTCGACCTTACAACTAATGAAAAACTGTTTTTT	CSATVFDLTTNEKLFF
TRBV28	TRBD1	few	TRBJ2-7	TGTGCCAGCAGTGGGACAGGGGAACTTCGGCCCTACGAGCAGTACTTC	CASSGTGELRPYEQYF